This T cell receptor (beta chain) emerged from a study of T cells in Graves' hyperthyroidism and ophthalmopathy. Whole-study findings and limits: Model-based prediction identified ophthalmopathy a median roughly 5.9 months prior to its onset.

Template material for amplifying TCR beta CDR3 regions consisted of RNA transcripts. First-round RT-PCR of the TCR CDR3 relied on the HTBI primer set. Via MiXCR, TCRdb re-called the multiplex PCR reads, giving one row per CDR3 protein. The sample has roughly 560,000 distinct CDR3 sequences, about 15% seen once; the top ten hold 3.5% to 4.5%. Ophthalmopathy patients had Clinical Activity Score at least 3, NOSPECS grade at least 4, duration under 3 months. Lactation, pregnancy, other autoimmune disease or uncontrolled infection led to exclusion of patients. Diagnostic decisions used clinical symptoms, serum thyroxine and TRAb, thyroid ultrasound and orbital computed tomography. This clonotype was observed a few times. The antigen is undetermined. The TCR comes from a woman between 40 and 55 years old with Graves' ophthalmopathy. What was sequenced was blood.

This CDR3 is CASSPRGTLGTEAFF. For the CDR3, the DNA is TGTGCCAGCAGCCCGAGGGGGACCTTGGGCACTGAAGCTTTCTTT. The chain joins TRBV9 to TRBJ1-1; D may be TRBD1 (6 bases). Germline CDR1 is SGDLS and CDR2 is YYNGEE. V lost 4 bases to trimming and J lost 4 bases, with 17 bases between them. The CDR3 totals 15 residues.